The rows below give T cell receptor beta chains drawn from one sample of a study of blood T cell repertoires in COVID-19. Some clones are missing from TCRdb's copy, which holds only in-frame ones; the method was immunoSEQ multiplex PCR. The sample has hundreds of thousands of clones, more than 85% seen once. Sequencing input: PBMCs or T cells enriched from blood (not recorded which). These receptors originate from a woman between 50 and 59 years old who had recovered from COVID-19. Each CDR3 is given with its conserved first and last residue. Each record gives: D gene, J gene, V gene, clone size, CDR3 protein, CDR3 DNA. A D gene is named only where the DNA matches it firmly. For some rows the clone size is stated as once, few or many, or as a class when expanded; others skip it.

>TRBD2|TRBJ2-1|TRBV2|-
CASSENSGRFHEQFF
TGTGCCAGCAGTGAAAATAGCGGGAGATTTCATGAGCAGTTCTTC
>-|TRBJ1-3|TRBV29-1|-
CSVSHSSGNTIYF
TGCAGCGTTAGTCATAGCTCTGGAAACACCATATATTTT
>TRBD2|TRBJ2-7|TRBV20-1|-
CSASGGGYEQYF
TGCAGTGCTAGTGGCGGGGGCTACGAGCAGTACTTC
>TRBD1|TRBJ2-7|TRBV12-3/TRBV12-4|-
CASSRQGSEQYF
TGTGCCAGCAGTCGACAGGGCTCCGAGCAGTACTTC
>-|TRBJ2-3|TRBV10-3|-
CAISPGASTDTQYF
TGTGCCATCAGCCCAGGGGCTAGCACAGATACGCAGTATTTT
>-|TRBJ2-1|TRBV7-9|-
CASSSRESSYNEQFF
TGTGCCAGCAGCTCCCGAGAGAGCTCCTACAATGAGCAGTTCTTC
>-|TRBJ1-1|TRBV11-2|-
CASSPSQRGSMNTEAFF
TGTGCCAGCAGCCCTTCTCAAAGGGGGTCGATGAACACTGAAGCTTTCTTT
>-|TRBJ2-3|TRBV5-6|-
CASSGGFGHLTRDTQYF
TGTGCCAGCAGCGGGGGGTTTGGGCACCTAACACGAGATACGCAGTATTTT
>-|TRBJ1-5|TRBV6-5|once
CASTPSGGTQPQHF
TGTGCCAGCACCCCCTCTGGGGGCACTCAGCCCCAGCATTTT
>TRBD1|TRBJ1-4|TRBV4-2|-
CASRRSGTGDEKLFF
TGTGCCAGCAGAAGGTCCGGGACAGGGGATGAAAAACTGTTTTTT
>-|TRBJ2-3|TRBV19|-
CASSIAWAPSDTQYF
TGTGCCAGTAGTATAGCCTGGGCTCCCTCAGATACGCAGTATTTT
>-|TRBJ2-5|TRBV7-2|-
CASSLRDGGTQYF
TGTGCCAGCAGCTTACGGGACGGGGGGACCCAGTACTTC
>-|TRBJ2-2|TRBV28|-
CASTRNTGELFF
TGTGCCAGCACGAGGAACACCGGGGAGCTGTTTTTT
>TRBD2|TRBJ2-1|TRBV7-9|-
CASSGTSASNPTYNEQFF
TGTGCCAGCAGCGGAACTAGCGCCTCGAACCCCACCTACAATGAGCAGTTCTTC
>-|TRBJ1-4|TRBV4-1|-
CASSQRQELNEKLFF
TGCGCCAGCAGCCAACGACAGGAGCTCAATGAAAAACTGTTTTTT
>TRBD2|TRBJ2-3|TRBV19|-
CASRRTSGSTDTQYF
TGTGCCAGTAGACGGACTAGCGGTTCCACAGATACGCAGTATTTT
>-|TRBJ2-1|TRBV6-5|-
CASRSHLGEQFF
TGTGCCAGCAGATCCCATCTCGGTGAGCAGTTCTTC
>TRBD1|TRBJ2-1|TRBV6-6|-
CASSGDRGVYNEQFF
TGTGCCAGCAGTGGGGACAGGGGGGTTTACAATGAGCAGTTCTTC
>-|TRBJ2-7|TRBV5-1|-
CASKREYAYEQYF
TGCGCCAGCAAGAGGGAGTACGCCTACGAGCAGTACTTC